This T cell receptor (beta chain) originates from a study of TIL therapy for anti-PD-1-resistant metastatic lung cancer. About the study: Median tumor PD-L1 proportion score was 5.5% to 6.5%. A handful of tumors were EGFR-mutant and two were ALK-rearranged. Tumors carried a median roughly 1.6 non-synonymous mutations per megabase.

Time point in this sample: pre-treatment sample, taken before nivolumab and TIL therapy. Trimming cost V 4 bases and J 0 bases; bases outside gene matches: 14. Germline V CDR1 and CDR2: MNHEY, SMNVEV (reference sequence). The CDR3 covers 19 residues. The immunoSEQ assay was v3. TCRdb keeps only in-frame clones here, not all; method: immunoSEQ multiplex PCR. This table has roughly 60,000 clones, less than 75% appearing once. Study findings and constraints: After infusion, TIL clonotypes partly replaced peripheral T cells and declined over months.

Points on this clone: What it binds is not known.

The J gene is TRBJ2-3, the V gene TRBV27, with 9 bases aligning to TRBD2. The sequences come from blood, collected at baseline. The TCR was taken from a person aged 25 to 85 with non-small cell lung cancer. The CDR3: CASSSPQLAGPLSTDTQYF. The CDR3 DNA sequence: TGTGCCAGCAGTTCCCCCCAACTAGCGGGCCCTCTTAGCACAGATACGCAGTATTTT.